The clone carrying this T cell receptor (beta chain) is medium-sized (0.01 to 0.1%) by frequency. The CDR3 is made up of 12 amino acids. CDR1 is MDHEN and CDR2 is SYDVKM in the germline V gene. TCRdb reprocessed the reads, with one entry per CDR3 protein and no DNA. The sample holds some 450 distinct CDR3 sequences. This entry comes from a study of diagnostic markers for celiac disease. Material for sequencing was either unsorted cells or a sorted T cell fraction (not recorded which). V usage is TRBV28 and J usage is TRBJ2-7; TCRdb calls TRBD1, which cannot be checked without DNA. The sequence was collected from a human donor. CDR3 sequence: CAIQGAINEQYF.